This TCR beta chain was found in a study of graft-versus-host responses after intestinal transplantation. Here immunoSEQ multiplex PCR was the method, and the copy in TCRdb shows in-frame clones only, minus some. The data contain 65,000 to 90,000 clones, 80% to 95% of them singletons. Notes on this clone: The antigen is not known. This sample includes further DNA sequences coding for the same CDR3.

The CDR3 loop spans 22 amino acids. Germline CDR1 reads LNHNV; CDR2 reads YYDKDF (reference sequence). Deletions cut 0 bases from V and 4 bases from J, with 31 bases between. The sequence came from a human donor who was the organ donor for an intestinal transplant. The material sequenced was unstimulated CD8+ T cells sorted from spleen or lymph node cells, taken before transplant. This rearrangement joins TRBV15 to TRBJ1-3; TRBD1 is a possible D gene (6 bases). The chain's CDR3 is CATSRDLSSPGGTPGGGNTIYF. The CDR3 region has the DNA TGTGCCACCAGCAGAGATCTCTCGTCTCCCGGTGGGACACCCGGAGGCGGAAACACCATATATTTT.